The clone carrying this T cell receptor beta chain was detected ten times or more. Different DNA sequences within this sample yield the same CDR3. The source of the sample is a study of shared clonotypes between healthy human individuals. Unsorted material relied on about 90 million PBMCs as the source of genomic DNA. The assay used deep level. Every subset had its genomic DNA shared out evenly among several immunoSEQ plates. Methods used by the authors: ImmunoSEQ sequences covered only the junction and lacked quality scores; filtering therefore differed. Libraries were prepared by immunoSEQ multiplex PCR; TCRdb keeps only in-frame clonotypes and omits some of them. V, J and clone size reflect that table, while D and trimming were determined from the DNA. The table lists 90,000 to 100,000 clones, about half of them singletons. Germline V CDR1 and CDR2: SGHRS, YFSETQ. The CDR3 spans 16 residues. Germline trimming cut 4 bases from V and 4 bases from J; bases unmatched to any gene: 6.

The sequenced sample consisted of PBMCs. This clonotype was sampled from a woman aged 35 to 49 in good health. Some clones in this sample may be carry-over from other donors' samples. This chain links TRBV5-1 with TRBJ2-5; 14 nucleotides line up with TRBD2. The CDR3 region is CASSPGLAGGAETQYF. CDR3 DNA: TGCGCCAGCAGCCCAGGACTAGCGGGAGGTGCAGAGACCCAGTACTTC.